The 11 T cell receptor beta chains reported below all come from one sample, sequenced in a study of follicular helper T cells after annual influenza vaccination. Profiled with immunoSEQ multiplex PCR; TCRdb holds only in-frame clones, not every one. The sample has approximately 9,000 clones, roughly 80% seen once. Noted time point: 2014-2015 season, 7 days after vaccination. The sequencing here drew on CXCR5+ CD38- circulating T follicular helper cells from blood, taken 7 days after influenza vaccination. The subset denotes: circulating Tfh, non-naive CD4+CXCR5+PD-1+ (ICOS+CD38+ or ICOS-CD38-). These receptors were obtained from an adult who received the influenza vaccine.

DNA for the CDR3: TGTGCCACTACCCGCCGCCGCTCTGGAAACACCATATATTTT. Translation: CATTRRRSGNTIYF. The chain combines TRBV28 with TRBJ1-3; no reliable D call. The CDR3 is 14 residues long. CDR1 MDHEN and CDR2 SYDVKM come from the germline V gene. V lost 10 bases and J 0 bases, leaving 13 bases between the germline ends.

The chain carries TRBV4-3 and TRBJ2-5; the D call may be TRBD1 or TRBD2 (7 bases each). The germline V and J ends were trimmed by 3 bases and 4 bases, with 9 bases remaining between them. Germline V lookup: CDR1 LGHNA, CDR2 YSLEER. CDR3 length: 13 amino acids. In DNA form, the CDR3 reads TGCGCCAGCAGCCACAGGGGGGGAGAGACCCAGTACTTC. Translating gives CASSHRGGETQYF.

The V and J genes are TRBV27 and TRBJ2-5; 10 bases agree with TRBD2. J was trimmed by 5 bases and V by 8 bases; bases with no gene match: 2. Germline V gene data show CDR1 as MNHEY and CDR2 as SMNVEV (reference sequence). The CDR3 is made up of 12 amino acids. DNA of the CDR3: TGTGCCAGCCGTAGCGGGAGGGAGACCCAGTACTTC. Translation: CASRSGRETQYF.

The chain recombines TRBV10-3 with TRBJ2-7, with D hard to call. The CDR3 totals 12 residues. Trimming stripped 3 bases from V and 1 base from J, with 4 bases between. The germline V gene has CDR1 ENHRY and CDR2 SYGVKD. Here the CDR3 reads CAISEWSYEQYF. The DNA of the CDR3 is TGTGCCATCAGTGAATGGTCCTACGAGCAGTACTTC.

V and J are TRBV2 and TRBJ2-5, with TRBD2 as a possible D gene (7 bases). CDR1 SNHLY and CDR2 FYNNEI come from the germline V gene. V lost 9 bases to trimming and J lost 5 bases, with 13 bases between them. The CDR3 runs to 12 residues. The CDR3 coding sequence is TGTGCCAGTGGAGGGGGGGAGGAGACCCAGTACTTC. This gives the protein CASGGGEETQYF.

The sample holds one count of this clone. V usage is TRBV4-2 and J usage is TRBJ2-1; 11 bases align to TRBD2. This CDR3 is 16 amino acids long. Trimming removed 0 bases from V and 10 bases from J; junction bases left unmatched: 8. From germline, CDR1 is LGHNA and CDR2 YNFKEQ. CDR3 sequence (DNA): TGTGCCAGCAGCCAAGATTCGGGACTAGCGGCCCAGGAGCAGTTCTTC. Protein sequence: CASSQDSGLAAQEQFF.

Here the CDR3 reads CASSVAPGQGSTRDNEQFF. The CDR3 DNA sequence: TGTGCCAGCAGCGTAGCCCCCGGACAGGGGTCAACGAGAGACAATGAGCAGTTCTTC. This chain connects TRBV9 to TRBJ2-1, with 9 bases matching TRBD1. V dropped 0 bases and J dropped 5; count of bases not matched to a gene: 15. The CDR3 loop spans 19 amino acids. CDR1 SGDLS and CDR2 YYNGEE come from the germline V gene.

The genes are TRBV19 and TRBJ1-1, with D hard to call. Germline V gene sequence: CDR1 LNHDA, CDR2 SQIVND (reference sequence). The CDR3 totals 14 residues. Trimming shortened V by 2 bases and J by 0 bases, and 7 bases separated the two germline ends. The DNA of the CDR3 is TGTGCCAGTAGTATAATTGGGGTGAACACTGAAGCTTTCTTT. It codes for CASSIIGVNTEAFF.

This chain joins TRBV5-8 and TRBJ2-1; TRBD1 agrees at 7 bases. From germline, CDR1 is SGHTS and CDR2 YDEGEE. V was pared by 2 bases and J by 13 bases, with 9 bases of the junction left unmatched. The length of the CDR3 is 13 residues. This CDR3 reads CASSFTSRDRQFF. CDR3 DNA sequence: TGTGCCAGCAGCTTCACTTCCCGGGACAGACAGTTCTTC.

J is TRBJ2-5 and V is TRBV6-5, with 12 bases matching TRBD2. Trimming took 4 bases from V and 4 from J; bases not matched to a gene: 7. Germline V gene lookup returns CDR1 MNHEY and CDR2 SVGAGI. The CDR3 length is 16 residues. In nucleotides, the CDR3 is TGTGCCAGCAGTTCCCGGACTAGCGGGGCCAGAGAGACCCAGTACTTC. Its translation is CASSSRTSGARETQYF.

The chain carries TRBV4-3 and TRBJ2-3; D is uncertain. The CDR3 is made up of 18 amino acids. The V gene's germline CDR1 is LGHNA and CDR2 YSLEER. Trimming took 1 base from V and 0 from J, leaving 17 bases between them. The CDR3 region has the DNA TGCGCCAGCAGCCAAGTAGTTTTAGGAGCCGGGAGCACAGATACGCAGTATTTT. Amino acid sequence: CASSQVVLGAGSTDTQYF.